The clone carrying this T cell receptor beta chain showed up many times. Its antigen is undetermined. TCRdb processed the RT-PCR reads anew with MiXCR; each CDR3 protein has one entry. The top ten hold 9% to 12% of the sample, which has 300,000 to 350,000 distinct CDR3 sequences, 20% to 25% seen once. This CDR3 is built from 15 residues. Germline-derived CDR1 and CDR2 are MNHNS and SASEGT. V was cut by 8 bases and J by 9 bases, with 23 bases left in between. The entry originates in a study of response to subunit inactivated influenza vaccine. Study-level points and caveats: That few new T cells are recruited by each seasonal influenza vaccination was the authors' suggestion.

This rearrangement joins TRBV6-1 to TRBJ1-5, with D uncertain. The sample here was PBMCs from blood, taken less than 22 months after vaccination. This receptor was identified in a man aged 50-75 years who received an inactivated influenza vaccine. CDR3: CASAEDGSLNRPQHF. CDR3 coding DNA: TGTGCCAGCGCCGAAGATGGCAGCCTGAATAGGCCCCAGCATTTT.